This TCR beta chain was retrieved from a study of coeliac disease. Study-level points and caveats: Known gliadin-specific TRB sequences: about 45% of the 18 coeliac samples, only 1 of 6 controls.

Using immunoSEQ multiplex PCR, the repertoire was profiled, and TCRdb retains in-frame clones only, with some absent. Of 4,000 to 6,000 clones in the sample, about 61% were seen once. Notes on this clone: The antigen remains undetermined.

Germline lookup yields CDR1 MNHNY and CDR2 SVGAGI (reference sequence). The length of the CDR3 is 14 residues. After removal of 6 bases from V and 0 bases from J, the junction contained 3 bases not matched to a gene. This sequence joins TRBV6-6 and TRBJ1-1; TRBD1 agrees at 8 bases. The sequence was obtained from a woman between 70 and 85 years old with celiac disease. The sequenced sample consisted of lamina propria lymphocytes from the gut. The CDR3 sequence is CASSSTGVNTEAFF. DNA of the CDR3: TGTGCCAGCAGCTCGACAGGGGTGAACACTGAAGCTTTCTTT.